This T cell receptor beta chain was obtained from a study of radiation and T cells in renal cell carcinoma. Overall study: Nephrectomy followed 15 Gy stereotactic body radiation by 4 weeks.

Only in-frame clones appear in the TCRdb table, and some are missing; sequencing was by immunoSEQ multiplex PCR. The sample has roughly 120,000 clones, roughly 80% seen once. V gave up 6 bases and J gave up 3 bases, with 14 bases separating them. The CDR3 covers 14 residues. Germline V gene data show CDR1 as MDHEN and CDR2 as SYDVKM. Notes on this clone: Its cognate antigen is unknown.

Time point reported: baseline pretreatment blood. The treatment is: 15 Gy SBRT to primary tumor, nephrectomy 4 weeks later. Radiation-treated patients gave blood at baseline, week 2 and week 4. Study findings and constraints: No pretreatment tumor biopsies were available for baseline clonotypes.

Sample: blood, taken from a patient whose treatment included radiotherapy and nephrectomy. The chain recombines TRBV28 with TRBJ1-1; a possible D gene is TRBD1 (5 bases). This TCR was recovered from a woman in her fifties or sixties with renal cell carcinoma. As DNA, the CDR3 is TGTGCCAGCAGATCAGGGATGAGGGACACTGAAGCTTTCTTT. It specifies CASRSGMRDTEAFF.